Below are 9 T cell receptor beta chains sequenced from a single sample in a study of blood T cell repertoires in COVID-19. Using immunoSEQ multiplex PCR, the repertoire was profiled, and TCRdb retains in-frame clones only, with some absent. Of 370,000 or so clones detected, around 87% appear once; the ten largest clones hold 1.3%. The sequencing sample was made of PBMCs or T cells enriched from blood (not recorded which). The receptors stem from a young man who had recovered from COVID-19.

Points on this clone: The same CDR3 is also encoded by other DNA sequences in this sample. V and J are TRBV12-3 or TRBV12-4 and TRBJ1-1; TRBD1 might be the D (5 bases). The CDR3 runs to 12 residues. Trimming shortened V by 11 bases and J by 6 bases, and 16 bases separated the two germline ends. CDR3 residues: CASLGQGAEAFF. The CDR3 region has the DNA TGTGCCTCCCTCGGGCAGGGCGCTGAAGCTTTCTTT.

This chain connects TRBV4-1 to TRBJ1-1; the match to TRBD1 covers 10 bases. This CDR3 has 15 amino acids. With V trimmed by 4 bases and J by 6 bases, 8 bases remained unmatched. Germline V gives CDR1 MGHRA, CDR2 YSYEKL. CDR3 loop: CASSRSGTGVPEAFF. The CDR3 DNA reads as TGCGCCAGCAGCCGATCCGGGACAGGGGTTCCTGAAGCTTTCTTT.

The chain combines TRBV19 with TRBJ2-1; D is uncertain. The CDR3 is 11 amino acids. Germline V gene data show CDR1 as LNHDA and CDR2 as SQIVND (reference sequence). Between the trimmed V and J ends, which lost 7 bases and 9 bases, there was a span of 10 bases. In DNA form, the CDR3 reads TGTGCCAGTAACTCTTTTTCTGAGCAGTTCTTC. Protein: CASNSFSEQFF. Together with reference TRBV19 and TRBJ2-1, the CDR3 gives the full variable domain: DGGITQSPKYLFRKEGQNVTLSCEQNLNHDAMYWYRQDPGQGLRLIYYSQIVNDFQKGDIAEGYSVSREKKESFPLTVTSAQKNPTAFYLCASNSFSEQFFGPGTRLTVL.

This clone has only one observation. The chain joins TRBV7-9 to TRBJ2-1, with 7 bases aligning to TRBD1. The junction had 14 bases not matched to a gene; V was cut back by 5 bases and J by 4 bases. The V gene's germline CDR1 is SEHNR and CDR2 FQNEAQ (reference sequence). The CDR3 sequence is 17 residues long. CDR3 coding DNA: TGTGCCAGCAGCACATCTCCGGGACAGATGAGTTACAATGAGCAGTTCTTC. This gives the protein CASSTSPGQMSYNEQFF.

The chain links TRBV7-3 to TRBJ1-2; 10 bases are a match to TRBD1. With V trimmed by 5 bases and J by 8 bases, 8 bases remained unmatched. This CDR3 contains 14 residues. From germline, CDR1 is SGHTA and CDR2 FQGTGA. CDR3 loop: CASSPRQGADGYTF. In DNA form, the CDR3 reads TGTGCCAGCAGCCCCAGACAGGGGGCGGACGGCTACACCTTC.

This chain links TRBV14 with TRBJ1-2, with no clear D. Germline CDR1 reads SGHDN; CDR2 reads FVKESK. V was trimmed by 4 bases and J by 6 bases, leaving 9 bases between them. The CDR3 sequence is 12 residues long. CDR3 loop: CASSPVRHGYTF. CDR3 nucleotide sequence: TGTGCCAGCAGCCCAGTACGTCATGGCTACACCTTC. Supplemented by reference TRBV14 and TRBJ1-2, the full variable domain reads EAGVTQFPSHSVIEKGQTVTLRCDPISGHDNLYWYRRVMGKEIKFLLHFVKESKQDESGMPNNRFLAERTGGTYSTLKVQPAELEDSGVYFCASSPVRHGYTFGSGTRLTVV.

The V call is TRBV9, the J call TRBJ2-5, with 8 bases identical to TRBD2. The CDR3 is made up of 16 amino acids. Germline V lookup: CDR1 SGDLS, CDR2 YYNGEE. V lost 0 bases and J lost 5; bases outside the gene matches: 9. The CDR3 DNA follows: TGTGCCAGCAGCGTAGGCAGTAGCGGGGTCGGTGAGACCCAGTACTTC. It translates to CASSVGSSGVGETQYF.

The V and J genes are TRBV10-3 and TRBJ1-1; tentative D call: TRBD1 (6 bases). Deletions cut 6 bases from V and 2 bases from J, with 13 bases between. The CDR3 contains 14 residues. Germline lookup yields CDR1 ENHRY and CDR2 SYGVKD. The CDR3 region has the DNA TGTGCCATCAGGGAGAGGGGGGGCAACACTGAAGCTTTCTTT. Translation: CAIRERGGNTEAFF.

V and J are TRBV7-8 and TRBJ2-2; 7 nucleotides align to TRBD2. The CDR3 totals 15 residues. V shed 3 bases and J 4 bases; nucleotides not matched to a gene: 5. Per the germline V gene, CDR1 is SGHVS and CDR2 is FQNEAQ. The CDR3 sequence: CASSFGEGRTGELFF. The CDR3 DNA reads TGTGCCAGCAGCTTTGGGGAGGGTCGCACCGGGGAGCTGTTTTTT. Complete variable domain (other parts from reference TRBV7-8 and TRBJ2-2): GAGVSQSPRYKVAKRGQDVALRCDPISGHVSLFWYQQALGQGPEFLTYFQNEAQLDKSGLPSDRFFAERPEGSVSTLKIQRTQQEDSAVYLCASSFGEGRTGELFFGEGSRLTVL.